The clone carrying this T cell receptor (beta chain) was recorded a few times. Its antigen is not identified. This CDR3 has 12 residues. The germline gives CDR1 SQVTM, CDR2 ANQGSEA. V lost 5 bases to trimming and J lost 2 bases, with 10 bases between them. The source of the sample is a study of T-cell memory formation after mild COVID-19. General study results and limits: Clones contracting across day 15 to 85 had a balanced CD4/CD8 profile; later expanding clones leaned CD4+.

TCRdb passed the 5' RACE reads through MiXCR, listing each CDR3 protein once. The sample contains 150,000 to 200,000 distinct CDR3 sequences, roughly 15% of which appear only once. This rearrangement joins TRBV29-1 to TRBJ2-7, with D perhaps matching TRBD1 or TRBD2 (6 bases each). The sample comprised PBMCs or a T cell subset sorted from them (not recorded which). The receptor's source is an adult woman who had mild COVID-19 (a few samples of this study predate the infection). Cell type and time point are not known. The CDR3 region is CSVKGGAYEQYF. The CDR3 region has the DNA TGCAGCGTTAAGGGGGGAGCCTACGAGCAGTACTTC.